Shown below are 30 T cell receptor beta chains from a single sample sequenced in a study of cytomegalovirus exposure and HLA in healthy donors. Primers for the PCR totalled 60 Vbeta and 13 Jbeta. Libraries were prepared by immunoSEQ multiplex PCR; TCRdb keeps only in-frame clonotypes and omits some of them. The sample lists some 140,000 clones, 60% to 80% occurring once. Sequenced input: PBMCs. These TCRs come from a man aged 30 to 45 in good health and CMV-seronegative.

This clone was seen a few times. The chain couples TRBV4-3 to TRBJ2-6, with no clear D. Germline assignment: CDR1 LGHNA and CDR2 YSLEER. This CDR3 is 16 amino acids long. The germline V and J ends were trimmed by 0 bases and 4 bases, with 10 bases remaining between them. The CDR3 spells CASSQDAGTGANVLTF. The CDR3, as DNA: TGCGCCAGCAGCCAAGATGCAGGTACGGGGGCCAACGTCCTGACTTTC.

J is TRBJ1-1 and V is TRBV28; D gene ambiguous. The CDR3 is made up of 12 amino acids. V was clipped by 8 bases and J by 0 bases, with 7 bases between them. Germline assignment: CDR1 MDHEN and CDR2 SYDVKM. In DNA form, the CDR3 reads TGTGCCAGCGTGCGGCTGAACACTGAAGCTTTCTTT. Translation gives CASVRLNTEAFF.

This chain joins TRBV6-1 and TRBJ2-2; 9 nucleotides agree with TRBD1. There are 15 residues in the CDR3. The germline CDR1 and CDR2 sequences are MNHNS and SASEGT. Trimming cost V 6 bases and J 1 base; bases outside gene matches: 3. The CDR3 DNA reads TGTGCCAGCAGCATGACAGGGGGGAACACCGGGGAGCTGTTTTTT. Its protein is CASSMTGGNTGELFF.

The CDR3 protein is CASSGSGTGTSGYTF. CDR3 nucleotide sequence: TGTGCCAGCAGTGGGTCCGGGACAGGGACTTCTGGCTACACCTTC. The rearrangement joins TRBV2 to TRBJ1-2, with 9 bases aligning to TRBD1. Germline CDR1 is SNHLY and CDR2 is FYNNEI. J was trimmed by 7 bases and V by 4 bases; bases with no gene match: 10. This CDR3 comprises 15 residues.

Here the CDR3 reads CASTVRTSGRARRFF. The CDR3 DNA follows: TGTGCCAGCACCGTCAGGACTAGCGGGAGGGCCAGGAGGTTCTTC. The J gene is TRBJ2-1, the V gene TRBV2; the match to TRBD2 covers 15 bases. CDR1 is SNHLY, CDR2 FYNNEI, per germline. This CDR3 spans 15 amino acids. The V and J ends lost 7 bases and 15 bases, in that order; junction bases with no gene match: 13.

The rearrangement uses TRBV9 and TRBJ2-2, with 9 bases matching TRBD2. The CDR3 consists of 18 residues. Germline V gene data show CDR1 as SGDLS and CDR2 as YYNGEE. After removal of 2 bases from V and 3 bases from J, the junction contained 11 bases not matched to a gene. Here the CDR3 DNA reads TGTGCCAGCAGCGTTCTCTGGACTAGCGCAGAATACACCGGGGAGCTGTTTTTT. Protein: CASSVLWTSAEYTGELFF.

The CDR3 DNA sequence: TGCGCCAGCAGCCAAGAGGTGACATTTAACACTGAAGCTTTCTTT. It codes for CASSQEVTFNTEAFF. The chain recombines TRBV4-3 with TRBJ1-1; D is ambiguous. The CDR3 has 15 amino acids. V was trimmed by 0 bases and J by 2 bases, leaving 10 bases between them. CDR1 is LGHNA and CDR2 is YSLEER in the germline V gene.

The chain links TRBV6-6 to TRBJ2-7; 7 bases match TRBD2. V dropped 0 bases and J dropped 2; count of bases not matched to a gene: 4. The germline CDR1 and CDR2 sequences are MNHNY and SVGAGI (reference sequence). This CDR3 has 15 residues. CDR3 region: CASSYSTAGTYEQYF. The DNA for the CDR3 is TGTGCCAGCAGTTACTCTACAGCGGGAACCTACGAGCAGTACTTC.

V gene TRBV7-9 combines with J gene TRBJ2-7, with 9 bases identical to TRBD2. The CDR3 is 17 residues long. The germline V gene encodes CDR1 SEHNR and CDR2 FQNEAQ (reference sequence). J lost 7 bases, V lost 0 bases, and 13 bases had no gene match. The CDR3, as DNA: TGTGCCAGCAGCTTAGCGAGGCTAGCGGGACCGGTAGGGGAGCAGTACTTC. It specifies CASSLARLAGPVGEQYF.

The chain links TRBV6-5 to TRBJ1-6; a possible D gene is TRBD1 (5 bases). V lost 7 bases and J 6 bases, leaving 16 bases between the germline ends. CDR3 length equals 15 residues. The germline V gene has CDR1 MNHEY and CDR2 SVGAGI. The CDR3 sequence: CASNLRAGFNSPLHF. The CDR3 region has the DNA TGTGCCAGCAACCTCCGGGCAGGGTTTAATTCACCCCTCCACTTT.

The rearrangement joins TRBV6-1 to TRBJ2-7; unclear D gene. This CDR3 region has 11 residues. Per the germline V gene, CDR1 is MNHNS and CDR2 is SASEGT. The germline V and J ends were trimmed by 2 bases and 3 bases, with 2 bases remaining between them. The chain's CDR3 is CASSELYEQYF. CDR3 sequence (DNA): TGTGCCAGCAGTGAACTCTACGAGCAGTACTTC.

V and J are TRBV5-8 and TRBJ1-1, with 10 bases fitting TRBD1. V trimming: 3 bases; J trimming: 5 bases; junction bases outside the gene matches: 10. The CDR3 is 16 residues long. Germline V gene sequence: CDR1 SGHTS, CDR2 YDEGEE. The CDR3 sequence: CASSWGDRGRGTEAFF. As DNA, the CDR3 is TGTGCCAGCAGCTGGGGGGACAGGGGACGGGGGACTGAAGCTTTCTTT.

This sequence joins TRBV25-1 and TRBJ2-3, with D possibly TRBD2 on 7 matching bases. The CDR3 loop spans 17 amino acids. V was shortened by 0 bases and J by 0 bases, with 13 bases between the two germline ends. Germline V gene lookup returns CDR1 MGHDK and CDR2 SYGVNS. Here the CDR3 DNA reads TGTGCCAGCAGTGAATATCTCGGGGGGCTGAGCACAGATACGCAGTATTTT. This encodes CASSEYLGGLSTDTQYF.

The chain carries TRBV10-3 and TRBJ2-3; D is unclear. This CDR3 is built from 13 residues. Looked up from germline, CDR1 is ENHRY and CDR2 is SYGVKD. The germline V and J ends were trimmed by 3 bases and 0 bases, with 4 bases remaining between them. The CDR3 protein is CAISESSTDTQYF. The DNA of the CDR3 is TGTGCCATCAGTGAATCTAGCACAGATACGCAGTATTTT.

This clone was counted between two and nine times. This sequence joins TRBV7-8 and TRBJ2-7; 8 bases are a match to TRBD1. V shed 1 base and J 4 bases; nucleotides not matched to a gene: 3. There are 14 residues in the CDR3. The germline CDR1 and CDR2 sequences are SGHVS and FQNEAQ. The CDR3 reads CASSLGQGAYEQYF. CDR3 nucleotide sequence: TGTGCCAGCAGCTTAGGGCAGGGGGCATACGAGCAGTACTTC. Full variable domain (rest looked up from reference TRBV7-8 and TRBJ2-7): GAGVSQSPRYKVAKRGQDVALRCDPISGHVSLFWYQQALGQGPEFLTYFQNEAQLDKSGLPSDRFFAERPEGSVSTLKIQRTQQEDSAVYLCASSLGQGAYEQYFGPGTRLTVT.

The chain recombines TRBV30 with TRBJ2-1; D possibly corresponds to TRBD2 (5 bases). Germline V gene lookup returns CDR1 GTSNPN and CDR2 SVGIG (reference sequence). The CDR3 sequence is 11 residues long. V lost 4 bases and J lost 9, with 10 bases in between. The CDR3 DNA sequence: TGTGCCTGGACCCTCGGAGGTGAGCAGTTCTTC. Amino acids: CAWTLGGEQFF.

The J gene is TRBJ1-6, the V gene TRBV7-9, with D possibly being TRBD1 (6 bases). The germline V and J ends were trimmed by 6 bases and 12 bases, with 12 bases remaining between them. The germline V gene encodes CDR1 SEHNR and CDR2 FQNEAQ (reference sequence). The CDR3 spans 12 residues. The CDR3 nucleotides read TGTGCCAGCAGTTCCGGACAGCGACCCCTCCACTTT. Amino acid sequence: CASSSGQRPLHF.

The chain is built from TRBV28 and TRBJ1-1, with 7 bases aligning to TRBD1. The CDR3 consists of 15 residues. Germline loops: CDR1 MDHEN, CDR2 SYDVKM. V dropped 2 bases and J dropped 1; count of bases not matched to a gene: 4. The CDR3 protein is CASSLPRQGNTEAFF. The CDR3 nucleotides read TGTGCCAGCAGTTTACCCCGACAGGGGAACACTGAAGCTTTCTTT.

This rearrangement joins TRBV28 to TRBJ2-1, with D possibly matching TRBD2 (6 bases). This CDR3 has 14 residues. Trimming pared 7 bases from V and 5 bases from J, leaving 15 bases between. Germline loops: CDR1 MDHEN, CDR2 SYDVKM. CDR3 loop: CASTIGGPDNEQFF. CDR3 coding DNA: TGTGCCAGCACCATCGGAGGGCCGGACAATGAGCAGTTCTTC. Variable domain in full (rest from reference TRBV28 and TRBJ2-1): DVKVTQSSRYLVKRTGEKVFLECVQDMDHENMFWYRQDPGLGLRLIYFSYDVKMKEKGDIPEGYSVSREKKERFSLILESASTNQTSMYLCASTIGGPDNEQFFGPGTRLTVL.

The CDR3 DNA reads TGCGCCAGCAGGGTGACAGGGGAGGTACCCGGGGCCAACGTCCTGACTTTC. This gives the protein CASRVTGEVPGANVLTF. V usage is TRBV5-1 and J usage is TRBJ2-6; TRBD1 matches at 8 bases. V lost 5 bases and J lost 4; bases outside the gene matches: 11. Germline assignment: CDR1 SGHRS and CDR2 YFSETQ. The CDR3 has 17 residues. Full variable domain (rest looked up from reference TRBV5-1 and TRBJ2-6): KAGVTQTPRYLIKTRGQQVTLSCSPISGHRSVSWYQQTPGQGLQFLFEYFSETQRNKGNFPGRFSGRQFSNSRSEMNVSTLELGDSALYLCASRVTGEVPGANVLTFGAGSRLTVL.

The gene calls are TRBV5-6 and TRBJ1-2; D is ambiguous. This CDR3 is built from 15 residues. The V end lost 2 bases, the J end lost 0 bases, and 11 bases lay between the germline ends. Germline CDR1 SGHDT, CDR2 YYEEEE. This CDR3 is CASSFFMVANYGYTF. The CDR3 region has the DNA TGTGCCAGCAGCTTTTTCATGGTAGCTAACTATGGCTACACCTTC.

This chain joins TRBV5-1 and TRBJ2-1, with 8 bases fitting TRBD1. Per the germline V gene, CDR1 is SGHRS and CDR2 is YFSETQ. The CDR3 is 12 residues long. The V segment lost 4 bases and the J segment 13 bases; nucleotides outside the gene matches: 7. The CDR3 bases are TGCGCCAGCAGCATCGGACAGGGCGGCCAGTTCTTC. Residues: CASSIGQGGQFF. The full variable domain, rest sourced from reference TRBV5-1 and TRBJ2-1, is KAGVTQTPRYLIKTRGQQVTLSCSPISGHRSVSWYQQTPGQGLQFLFEYFSETQRNKGNFPGRFSGRQFSNSRSEMNVSTLELGDSALYLCASSIGQGGQFFGPGTRLTVL.

The chain has TRBV5-1 and TRBJ2-6, with 12 nucleotides matching TRBD2. V lost 2 bases and J lost 3; bases outside the gene matches: 9. CDR3 length: 19 residues. Germline V CDR1 and CDR2: SGHRS, YFSETQ. The CDR3 loop reads CASSFPTSGSIFGANVLTF. The CDR3 DNA reads TGCGCCAGCAGCTTTCCGACTAGCGGGAGTATTTTTGGGGCCAACGTCCTGACTTTC. The variable domain in full, with the rest retrieved from reference TRBV5-1 and TRBJ2-6, is KAGVTQTPRYLIKTRGQQVTLSCSPISGHRSVSWYQQTPGQGLQFLFEYFSETQRNKGNFPGRFSGRQFSNSRSEMNVSTLELGDSALYLCASSFPTSGSIFGANVLTFGAGSRLTVL.

The chain recombines TRBV5-4 with TRBJ2-3, with 9 bases that match TRBD2. The junction had 10 bases not matched to a gene; V was cut back by 5 bases and J by 6 bases. Germline V gives CDR1 SGHNT, CDR2 YYREEE (reference sequence). The CDR3 is 15 residues long. In DNA form, the CDR3 reads TGTGCCAGCAGGCGAGCGGGAGGATGGGGTGATACGCAGTATTTT. Translated: CASRRAGGWGDTQYF. Combining the CDR3 with reference TRBV5-4 and TRBJ2-3 gives the whole variable domain ETGVTQSPTHLIKTRGQQVTLRCSSQSGHNTVSWYQQALGQGPQFIFQYYREEENGRGNFPPRFSGLQFPNYSSELNVNALELDDSALYLCASRRAGGWGDTQYFGPGTRLTVL.

The V and J genes are TRBV5-1 and TRBJ1-1; D ambiguous. The CDR3 runs to 15 residues. V lost 0 bases and J lost 5, with 14 bases in between. Germline V lookup: CDR1 SGHRS, CDR2 YFSETQ. The CDR3: CASSLGSAWETEAFF. The CDR3 DNA is TGCGCCAGCAGCTTGGGTTCAGCCTGGGAGACTGAAGCTTTCTTT. The whole variable domain, filled in from reference TRBV5-1 and TRBJ1-1, reads KAGVTQTPRYLIKTRGQQVTLSCSPISGHRSVSWYQQTPGQGLQFLFEYFSETQRNKGNFPGRFSGRQFSNSRSEMNVSTLELGDSALYLCASSLGSAWETEAFFGQGTRLTVV.

The chain is built from TRBV5-4 and TRBJ2-4; 11 nucleotides line up with TRBD1. The V segment lost 3 bases and the J segment 8 bases; nucleotides outside the gene matches: 4. CDR3 length equals 14 residues. Germline CDR1 reads SGHNT; CDR2 reads YYREEE (reference sequence). The CDR3 here is CASSSGQGGDIQYF. As DNA, the CDR3 is TGTGCCAGCAGCTCGGGACAGGGGGGTGACATTCAGTACTTC. Full variable domain (remainder filled in from reference TRBV5-4 and TRBJ2-4): ETGVTQSPTHLIKTRGQQVTLRCSSQSGHNTVSWYQQALGQGPQFIFQYYREEENGRGNFPPRFSGLQFPNYSSELNVNALELDDSALYLCASSSGQGGDIQYFGAGTRLSVL.

This chain connects TRBV29-1 to TRBJ1-2; D is ambiguous. This CDR3 is 13 amino acids long. V was trimmed by 2 bases and J by 0 bases, leaving 7 bases between them. CDR1 is SQVTM, CDR2 ANQGSEA, per germline. The DNA of the CDR3 is TGCAGCGTTGAAACCGAGTCTAACTATGGCTACACCTTC. Its translation is CSVETESNYGYTF.

V gene TRBV13 combines with J gene TRBJ2-1; 8 nucleotides line up with TRBD2. The V and J ends lost 2 bases and 9 bases, in that order; junction bases with no gene match: 6. The CDR3 extends over 14 amino acids. Germline V gene lookup returns CDR1 PRHDT and CDR2 FYEKMQ (reference sequence). The CDR3 reads CASSLILAGREQFF. The DNA for the CDR3 is TGTGCCAGCAGCTTAATCCTAGCGGGCCGTGAGCAGTTCTTC.

This clone was picked up one time. The J gene is TRBJ1-1, the V gene TRBV6-6; TRBD1 matches 11 bases. Germline V lookup: CDR1 MNHNY, CDR2 SVGAGI (reference sequence). The CDR3 is 14 residues long. Trimming cost V 5 bases and J 3 bases; bases outside gene matches: 2. The CDR3 here is CASSGGQGDTEAFF. CDR3 nucleotide sequence: TGTGCCAGCAGTGGGGGACAGGGGGACACTGAAGCTTTCTTT.

The chain carries TRBV5-1 and TRBJ2-7; 8 bases align to TRBD2. V shed 4 bases, J shed 5 bases, and the junction held 8 bases outside the gene matches. Germline V gene data show CDR1 as SGHRS and CDR2 as YFSETQ. There are 14 residues in the CDR3. The CDR3 protein is CASSLTGTSNEQYF. Written as DNA, the CDR3 is TGCGCCAGCAGCCTTACCGGGACTAGTAACGAGCAGTACTTC.